This TCR beta chain derives from a study of blood T cell repertoires in COVID-19. Study details: T cells, B-cell-depleted T cells, or PBMCs supplied cDNA or gDNA.

Participants, roughly 18 to 90 years old, spanned under 25 US areas. Clinical history as reported by participants underpinned cohort assignment. Clones were read by immunoSEQ multiplex PCR, and TCRdb kept only the in-frame ones, dropping some. The table records some 140,000 clones, 84% of them present only once. This clone was recorded only once. The germline V gene encodes CDR1 MGHRA and CDR2 YSYEKL. The CDR3 extends over 19 amino acids. Trimming cost V 0 bases and J 3 bases; bases outside gene matches: 8. The receptor comes from a man aged 40-50 years with acute COVID-19. This sequence joins TRBV4-1 and TRBJ2-2; the match to TRBD2 covers 12 bases. Sequenced: PBMCs or T cells enriched from blood (not recorded which). CDR3 region: CASSQELAGGRVYTGELFF. As DNA, the CDR3 is TGCGCCAGCAGCCAAGAGCTAGCGGGGGGGCGGGTGTACACCGGGGAGCTGTTTTTT.